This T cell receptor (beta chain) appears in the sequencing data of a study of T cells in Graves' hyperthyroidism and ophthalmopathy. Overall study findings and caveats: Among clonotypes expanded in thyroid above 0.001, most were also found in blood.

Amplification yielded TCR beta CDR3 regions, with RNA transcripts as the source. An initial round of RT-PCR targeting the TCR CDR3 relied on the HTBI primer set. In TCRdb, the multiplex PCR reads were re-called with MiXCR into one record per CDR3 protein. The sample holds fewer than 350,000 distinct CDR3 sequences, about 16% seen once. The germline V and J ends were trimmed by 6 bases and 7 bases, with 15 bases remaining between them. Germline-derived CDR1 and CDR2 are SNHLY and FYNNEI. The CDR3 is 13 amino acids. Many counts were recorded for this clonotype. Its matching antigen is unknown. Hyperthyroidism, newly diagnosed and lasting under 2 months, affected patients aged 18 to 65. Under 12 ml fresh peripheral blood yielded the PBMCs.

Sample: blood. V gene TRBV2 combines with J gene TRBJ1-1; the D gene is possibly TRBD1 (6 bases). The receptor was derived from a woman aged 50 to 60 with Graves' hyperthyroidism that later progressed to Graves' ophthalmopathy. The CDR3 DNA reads TGTGCCAGCAGCCCCGGGACATACCTTGAAGCTTTCTTT. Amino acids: CASSPGTYLEAFF.